These 16 T cell receptor beta chains share one sample of origin, sequenced in a study of blood T cell repertoires in COVID-19. Clones were sequenced by immunoSEQ multiplex PCR, and TCRdb holds only the in-frame ones, with some missing. This sample has 250,000 to 300,000 clones, with roughly 87% found just once. The specimen sequenced was peripheral blood. The receptors were gathered from a woman between 40 and 55 years old who had recovered from COVID-19.

The chain links TRBV10-3 to TRBJ1-2, with D uncertain. The CDR3 length is 17 residues. V lost 0 bases and J lost 7, with 21 bases in between. Germline CDR1 reads ENHRY; CDR2 reads SYGVKD. The CDR3, as DNA: TGTGCCATCAGTGAGTCGAACCAGGCTTATCCAAAGTTTGGCTACACCTTC. Translation gives CAISESNQAYPKFGYTF.

The chain carries TRBV19 and TRBJ2-5, with a weak D call TRBD2 (6 bases). This CDR3 region has 12 residues. Germline V gene data show CDR1 as LNHDA and CDR2 as SQIVND (reference sequence). V shed 4 bases and J shed 4 bases, with 7 bases lying between them. The DNA for the CDR3 is TGTGCCAGTAGTAAGGAGGGAGAGACCCAGTACTTC. The encoded protein is CASSKEGETQYF.

This chain connects TRBV3-1 (or the pseudogene TRBV3-2) to TRBJ1-2; weak D call: TRBD1 (5 bases). CDR1 LGHDT and CDR2 YNNKEL come from the germline V gene (reference sequence). The CDR3 totals 14 residues. Trimming took off 0 bases at V and 7 bases at J, with 12 bases between the two ends. In nucleotides, the CDR3 is TGTGCCAGCAGCCAAGATCAGGGAAGGCTTGGCTACACCTTC. Translated: CASSQDQGRLGYTF.

The V gene is TRBV24-1, the J gene TRBJ2-1, with D possibly matching TRBD1 (5 bases). Between the trimmed V and J ends, which lost 1 base and 5 bases, there was a span of 14 bases. The germline V gene encodes CDR1 KGHDR and CDR2 SFDVKD. The CDR3 extends over 16 amino acids. CDR3: CATSDLRTGPNNEQFF. CDR3 DNA: TGTGCCACCAGTGATTTAAGAACAGGACCGAACAATGAGCAGTTCTTC.

The rearrangement links TRBV5-1 to TRBJ2-1, with D possibly being TRBD2 (5 bases). V gave up 0 bases and J gave up 4 bases, with 17 bases separating them. This CDR3 is 17 amino acids long. The germline gives CDR1 SGHRS, CDR2 YFSETQ. For the CDR3, the DNA is TGCGCCAGCAGCTTGGCGATAGGAGCAGGCGGGTACAATGAGCAGTTCTTC. Translated: CASSLAIGAGGYNEQFF. The entire variable domain, with the rest obtained from reference TRBV5-1 and TRBJ2-1, is as follows: KAGVTQTPRYLIKTRGQQVTLSCSPISGHRSVSWYQQTPGQGLQFLFEYFSETQRNKGNFPGRFSGRQFSNSRSEMNVSTLELGDSALYLCASSLAIGAGGYNEQFFGPGTRLTVL.

This chain joins TRBV12-3 or TRBV12-4 and TRBJ1-2; the D is unclear. The CDR3 spans 11 residues. The V end lost 5 bases, the J end lost 8 bases, and 9 bases lay between the germline ends. In DNA form, the CDR3 reads TGTGCCAGCAGTCCATCCATGGGCTACACCTTC. Translated: CASSPSMGYTF.

The genes are TRBV5-4 and TRBJ2-3; D gene unclear. The CDR3 sequence is 14 residues long. The V gene lost 6 bases and the J gene lost 6 bases, with 17 bases spanning the gap. CDR1 is SGHNT, CDR2 YYREEE, per germline (reference sequence). CDR3 in amino acids: CASIDGNGADTQYF. CDR3 bases: TGTGCCAGCATAGATGGAAATGGAGCGGATACGCAGTATTTT.

V gene TRBV5-1 combines with J gene TRBJ1-1; TRBD1 matches at 8 bases. CDR1 is SGHRS and CDR2 is YFSETQ in the germline V gene. V was clipped by 4 bases and J by 1 base; unmatched bases: 6. The CDR3 is 15 amino acids. The CDR3 reads CASSPPGGRNTEAFF. Here the CDR3 DNA reads TGCGCCAGCAGCCCCCCAGGGGGCCGGAACACTGAAGCTTTCTTT.

The rearrangement uses TRBV14 and TRBJ2-5; D ambiguous. V was pared by 4 bases and J by 9 bases, with 12 bases between. The CDR3 loop spans 12 amino acids. From germline, CDR1 is SGHDN and CDR2 FVKESK. The CDR3 is CASSRYTTSQYF. Written as DNA, the CDR3 is TGTGCCAGCAGCCGATATACTACCTCCCAGTACTTC.

The chain employs TRBV19 and TRBJ2-3; D is ambiguous. CDR3 size: 17 residues. The V gene's germline CDR1 is LNHDA and CDR2 SQIVND (reference sequence). The V end lost 1 base, the J end lost 2 bases, and 16 bases lay between the germline ends. The CDR3 here is CASSIAPLASYTDTQYF. The CDR3 DNA reads as TGTGCCAGTAGTATAGCGCCCCTTGCTAGTTACACAGATACGCAGTATTTT.

In nucleotides, the CDR3 is TGTGCCAGCAGCACCACTCCCGACAGAGTTTACGAGCAGTACGTC. It codes for CASSTTPDRVYEQYV. The chain is built from TRBV21-1 and TRBJ2-7; the tabulated D call, TRBD1, remains unverified against the DNA. TRBV21-1 is labeled a pseudogene. The CDR3 extends over 15 amino acids.

The J gene is TRBJ2-7, the V gene TRBV13; D may be TRBD2 (6 bases). Germline V gene sequence: CDR1 PRHDT, CDR2 FYEKMQ (reference sequence). Trimming removed 3 bases at V and 6 bases at J, with 9 bases between. The CDR3 is 12 amino acids. The CDR3 region has the DNA TGTGCCAGCAGCTTTGGAGCGGGCGAGCAGTACTTC. It encodes CASSFGAGEQYF.

This chain connects TRBV11-2 to TRBJ1-2; D perhaps matches TRBD1 (5 bases). This CDR3 is built from 15 residues. Germline assignment: CDR1 SGHAT and CDR2 FQNNGV. Trimming left V 1 base short and J 5 bases short, with 14 bases between. The CDR3 sequence: CASSLGGSRDYGYTF. In DNA form, the CDR3 reads TGTGCCAGCAGCTTAGGGGGGTCGCGGGATTATGGCTACACCTTC.

The chain carries TRBV4-1 and TRBJ2-5; D remains unclear. Germline V CDR1 and CDR2: MGHRA, YSYEKL. With 3 bases removed from V and 2 bases from J, the gap between germline ends came to 10 bases. The CDR3 consists of 14 residues. The CDR3 reads CASSQTGLQETQYF. CDR3 DNA sequence: TGCGCCAGCAGCCAGACGGGTCTACAAGAGACCCAGTACTTC.

The chain uses TRBV19 and TRBJ2-7; the match to TRBD2 covers 13 bases. The CDR3 has 13 amino acids. The germline CDR1 and CDR2 sequences are LNHDA and SQIVND (reference sequence). V was pared by 5 bases and J by 7 bases, with 2 bases of the junction left unmatched. In DNA form, the CDR3 reads TGTGCCAGTAGTCCGGGACTAGCGGGAGAGCAGTACGTC. It translates to CASSPGLAGEQYV.

V gene TRBV3-1 (or the pseudogene TRBV3-2) combines with J gene TRBJ2-3; 9 nucleotides match TRBD1. The CDR3 runs 14 residues. V lost 5 bases to trimming and J lost 4 bases; unmatched junction nucleotides: 4. The germline V gene has CDR1 LGHDT and CDR2 YNNKEL (reference sequence). In DNA, the CDR3 is TGTGCCAGCAGCACACAGGGGGCGTCAGATACGCAGTATTTT. This translates into CASSTQGASDTQYF.